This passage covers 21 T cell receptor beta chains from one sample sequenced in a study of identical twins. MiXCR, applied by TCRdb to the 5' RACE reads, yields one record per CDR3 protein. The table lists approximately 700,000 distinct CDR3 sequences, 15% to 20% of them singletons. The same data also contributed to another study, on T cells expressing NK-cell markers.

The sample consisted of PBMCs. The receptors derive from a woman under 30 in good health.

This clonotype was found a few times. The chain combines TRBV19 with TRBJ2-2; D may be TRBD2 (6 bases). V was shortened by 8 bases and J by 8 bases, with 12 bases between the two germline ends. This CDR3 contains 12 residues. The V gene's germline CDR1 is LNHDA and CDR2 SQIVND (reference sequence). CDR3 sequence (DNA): TGTGCCAGTGACGGCGGGATGGGGGAGCTGTTTTTT. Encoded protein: CASDGGMGELFF. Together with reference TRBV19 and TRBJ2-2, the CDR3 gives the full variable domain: DGGITQSPKYLFRKEGQNVTLSCEQNLNHDAMYWYRQDPGQGLRLIYYSQIVNDFQKGDIAEGYSVSREKKESFPLTVTSAQKNPTAFYLCASDGGMGELFFGEGSRLTVL.

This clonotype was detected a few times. The CDR3 DNA reads TGTGCCGTGACAGGGGGCCTAGCAGATACGCAGTATTTT. Amino acid sequence: CAVTGGLADTQYF. The chain joins TRBV10-3 to TRBJ2-3; 10 bases match TRBD1. The CDR3 runs to 13 residues. Germline lookup yields CDR1 ENHRY and CDR2 SYGVKD. The V segment lost 11 bases and the J segment 4 bases; nucleotides outside the gene matches: 6.

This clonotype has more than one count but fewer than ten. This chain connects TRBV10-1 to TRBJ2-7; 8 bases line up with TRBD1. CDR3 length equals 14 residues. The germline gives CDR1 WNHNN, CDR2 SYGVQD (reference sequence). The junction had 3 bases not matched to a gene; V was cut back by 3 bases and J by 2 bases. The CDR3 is CASSDRTGPYEQYF. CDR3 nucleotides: TGCGCCAGCAGTGACAGGACAGGGCCCTACGAGCAGTACTTC.

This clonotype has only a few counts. CDR3 loop: CASSYEEGNQPQHF. For the CDR3, the DNA is TGTGCCAGCAGTTACGAGGAGGGCAATCAGCCCCAGCATTTT. The chain uses TRBV6-2 or TRBV6-3 and TRBJ1-5, with unresolved D. Trimming removed 2 bases at V and 2 bases at J, with 7 bases between. CDR1 and CDR2 from the germline V gene are MNHEY and SVGEGT. This CDR3 has 14 residues.

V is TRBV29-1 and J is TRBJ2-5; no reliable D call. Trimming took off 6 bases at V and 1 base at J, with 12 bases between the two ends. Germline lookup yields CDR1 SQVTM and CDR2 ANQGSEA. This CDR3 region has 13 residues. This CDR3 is CSVTNWGQETQYF. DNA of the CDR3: TGCAGCGTCACCAACTGGGGCCAAGAGACCCAGTACTTC.

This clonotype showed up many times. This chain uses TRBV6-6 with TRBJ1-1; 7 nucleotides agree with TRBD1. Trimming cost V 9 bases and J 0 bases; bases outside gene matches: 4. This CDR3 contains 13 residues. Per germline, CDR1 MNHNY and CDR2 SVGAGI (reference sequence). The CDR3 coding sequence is TGTGCCAGTCAGACAGGGTTGAACACTGAAGCTTTCTTT. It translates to CASQTGLNTEAFF.

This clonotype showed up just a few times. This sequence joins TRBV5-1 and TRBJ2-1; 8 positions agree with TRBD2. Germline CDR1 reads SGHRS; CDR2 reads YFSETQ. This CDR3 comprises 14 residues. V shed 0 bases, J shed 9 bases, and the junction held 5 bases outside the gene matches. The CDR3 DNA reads TGCGCCAGCAGCTTGGAGCGGGGGAGGGTTGAGCAGTTCTTC. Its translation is CASSLERGRVEQFF.

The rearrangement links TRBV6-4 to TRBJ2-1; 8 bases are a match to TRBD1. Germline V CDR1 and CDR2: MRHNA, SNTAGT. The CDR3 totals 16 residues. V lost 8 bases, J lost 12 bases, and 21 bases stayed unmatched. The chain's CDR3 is CASGALDRQGARGQFF. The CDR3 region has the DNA TGTGCCAGCGGGGCCCTAGACAGGCAGGGGGCTCGTGGGCAGTTCTTC.

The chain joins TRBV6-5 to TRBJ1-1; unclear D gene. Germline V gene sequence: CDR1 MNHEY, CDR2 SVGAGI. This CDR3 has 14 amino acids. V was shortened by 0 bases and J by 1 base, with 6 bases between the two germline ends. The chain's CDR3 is CASSYSFENTEAFF. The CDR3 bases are TGTGCCAGCAGTTACTCTTTTGAGAACACTGAAGCTTTCTTT.

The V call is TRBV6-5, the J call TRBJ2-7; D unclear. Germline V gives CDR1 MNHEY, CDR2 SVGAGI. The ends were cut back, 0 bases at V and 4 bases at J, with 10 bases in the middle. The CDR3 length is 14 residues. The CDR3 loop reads CASSYSIGRYEQYF. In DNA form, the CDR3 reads TGTGCCAGCAGTTACTCGATCGGCCGATACGAGCAGTACTTC.

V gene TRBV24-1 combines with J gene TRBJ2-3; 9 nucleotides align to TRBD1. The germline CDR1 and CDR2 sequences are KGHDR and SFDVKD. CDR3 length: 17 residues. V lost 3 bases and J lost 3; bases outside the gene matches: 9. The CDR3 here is CATSDPGDRVGTDTQYF. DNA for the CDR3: TGTGCCACCAGTGATCCCGGGGACAGGGTAGGGACAGATACGCAGTATTTT.

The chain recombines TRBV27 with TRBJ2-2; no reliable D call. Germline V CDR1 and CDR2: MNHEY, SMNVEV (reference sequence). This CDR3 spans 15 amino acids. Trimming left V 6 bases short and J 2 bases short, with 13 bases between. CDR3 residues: CASREIWANTGELFF. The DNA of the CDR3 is TGTGCCAGCAGGGAAATTTGGGCTAACACCGGGGAGCTGTTTTTT.

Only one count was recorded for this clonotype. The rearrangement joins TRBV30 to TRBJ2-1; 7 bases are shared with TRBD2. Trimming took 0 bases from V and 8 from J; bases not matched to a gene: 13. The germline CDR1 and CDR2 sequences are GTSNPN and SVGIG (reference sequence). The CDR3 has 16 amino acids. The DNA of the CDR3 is TGTGCCTGGAGTGTACTAAGTGGGAGGGCCGTTGATGAGCAGTTCTTC. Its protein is CAWSVLSGRAVDEQFF.

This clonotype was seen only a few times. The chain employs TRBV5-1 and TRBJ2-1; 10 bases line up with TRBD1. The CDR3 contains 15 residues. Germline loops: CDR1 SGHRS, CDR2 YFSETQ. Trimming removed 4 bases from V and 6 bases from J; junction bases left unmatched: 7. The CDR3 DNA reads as TGCGCCAGCAGCGCCGACAGGGGGCTAGGCAATGAGCAGTTCTTC. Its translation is CASSADRGLGNEQFF.

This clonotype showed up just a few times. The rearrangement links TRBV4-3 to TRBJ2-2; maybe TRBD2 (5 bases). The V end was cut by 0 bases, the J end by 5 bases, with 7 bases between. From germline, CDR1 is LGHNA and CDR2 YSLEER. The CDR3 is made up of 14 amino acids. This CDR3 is CASSQDRGTGELFF. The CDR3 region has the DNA TGCGCCAGCAGCCAAGATAGAGGGACCGGGGAGCTGTTTTTT.

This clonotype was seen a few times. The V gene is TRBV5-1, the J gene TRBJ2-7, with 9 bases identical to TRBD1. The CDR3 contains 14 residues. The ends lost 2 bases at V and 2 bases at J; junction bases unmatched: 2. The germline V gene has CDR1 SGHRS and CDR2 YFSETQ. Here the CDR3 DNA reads TGCGCCAGCAGCTTTAGACAGGGGGCCTACGAGCAGTACTTC. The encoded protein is CASSFRQGAYEQYF.

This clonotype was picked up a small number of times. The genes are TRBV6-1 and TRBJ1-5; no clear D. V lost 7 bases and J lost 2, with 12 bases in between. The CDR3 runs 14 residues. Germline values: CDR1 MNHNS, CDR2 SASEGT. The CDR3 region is CASKRAGGNQPQHF. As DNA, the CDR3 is TGTGCCAGCAAAAGGGCTGGGGGCAATCAGCCCCAGCATTTT.

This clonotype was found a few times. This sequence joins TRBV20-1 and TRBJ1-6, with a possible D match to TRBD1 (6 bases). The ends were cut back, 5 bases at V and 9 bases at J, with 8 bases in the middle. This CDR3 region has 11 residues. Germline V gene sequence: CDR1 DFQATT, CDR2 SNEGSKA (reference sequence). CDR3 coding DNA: TGCAGTGCTGGGGGGCGTTCACCCCTCCACTTT. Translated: CSAGGRSPLHF.

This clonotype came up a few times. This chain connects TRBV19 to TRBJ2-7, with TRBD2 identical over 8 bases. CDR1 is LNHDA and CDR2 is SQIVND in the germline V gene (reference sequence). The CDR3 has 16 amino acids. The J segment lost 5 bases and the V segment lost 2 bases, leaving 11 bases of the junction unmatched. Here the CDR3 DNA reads TGTGCCAGTAGTATATTCGGGACTAGAAATGTCCACGAGCAGTACTTC. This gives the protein CASSIFGTRNVHEQYF.

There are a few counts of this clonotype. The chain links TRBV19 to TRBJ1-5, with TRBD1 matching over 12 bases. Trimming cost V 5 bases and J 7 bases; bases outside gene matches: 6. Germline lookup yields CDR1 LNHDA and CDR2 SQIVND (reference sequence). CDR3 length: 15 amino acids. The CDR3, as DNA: TGTGCCAGTAGTTCCGGGACAGGGGGCAGGCAGCCCCAGCATTTT. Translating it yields CASSSGTGGRQPQHF.

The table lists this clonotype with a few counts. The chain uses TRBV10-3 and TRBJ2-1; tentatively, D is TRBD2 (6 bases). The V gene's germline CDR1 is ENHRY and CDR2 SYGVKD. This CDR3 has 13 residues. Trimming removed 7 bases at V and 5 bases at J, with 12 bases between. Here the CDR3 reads CAITGVRDNEQFF. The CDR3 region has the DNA TGTGCCATCACGGGGGTTCGGGACAATGAGCAGTTCTTC.